The present T cell receptor beta chain was sequenced within a study of T cells in Graves' hyperthyroidism and ophthalmopathy (dated by TCRdb to between 2017 and 2020). At the level of the whole study: Peripheral blood was sampled at the time of initial diagnosis, prior to any treatment. A discovery cohort of about a hundred patients, about 40 with Graves' ophthalmopathy and fewer than 65 with stable Graves' hyperthyroidism, was used to find distinguishing TCR V-J signatures. An independent validation cohort of about 20 hyperthyroidism patients and about 15 patients who later progressed to ophthalmopathy tested prospective prediction of ophthalmopathy. The roughly 100 discovery patients were divided at random into training and test sets in a 7:3 ratio. In roughly six Graves' hyperthyroidism patients, the study also compared T-cell repertoires from thyroid tissue with T-cell repertoires from blood. After blood sampling, hyperthyroidism patients were treated with methimazole at a starting dose of 30 mg daily, and ophthalmopathy patients were treated with high-dose intravenous methylprednisolone. TCR Vbeta CDR3 sequencing of 120 to 150 peripheral blood samples (roughly 43 ophthalmopathy, 75 hyperthyroidism and roughly 17 progressor patients) is reported in the paper.

In regard to this clonotype: What antigen it recognizes has not been identified. Within one base of it there is no much larger clone, and no base qualities were kept.

Results the study describes overall, beyond this receptor: Most expanded thyroid clonotypes (frequency above 0.001) were also found in blood, which suggests that blood repertoires may mirror thyroid immune responses. In validation, progression to ophthalmopathy was predicted by the model with around 70% sensitivity and roughly 72% specificity, a median of about 6 months before onset. No statistical method was used to fix the sample size in advance, and group allocation was not hidden from the investigators. A model built on a 13 V-J signature distinguished ophthalmopathy from stable hyperthyroidism, reaching about 88% sensitivity and around 81% specificity in cross-validation and 80%/75% in testing.

Moderately to severely active disease, a Clinical Activity Score of at least 3, a NOSPECS grade of at least 4, and a duration under 3 months were present in ophthalmopathy patients. Exclusion was applied to patients with uncontrolled infections, other autoimmune diseases, pregnancy or lactation. Diagnoses relied on clinical symptoms, serum thyroxine and TRAb, thyroid ultrasound and orbital computed tomography. PBMCs were isolated from 10 ml of fresh peripheral blood by Ficoll-Paque density gradient centrifugation. Total RNA was extracted using Trizol reagent, and RNA quality was assessed on an Agilent 2100 Bioanalyzer. Amplification of TCR beta CDR3 regions was carried out from RNA transcripts. The TCR CDR3 was subjected to a first round of RT-PCR using the HTBI primer set and the Qiagen OneStep RT-PCR kit. Libraries were constructed in a second round of multiplex PCR, after which size selection and purification were performed. Libraries were sequenced paired-end with 100 bp reads on an Illumina HiSeq2000. The paper's processing steps were these. SOAPnuke was used to process the raw data, throwing out any read that contained adapters or uncalled bases, had a mean Phred below 15, or lacked an exact constant-primer or identifier match. COPE v1.2.5 was used to merge the high-quality paired reads, and each unique nucleotide sequence was defined as a clonotype. MiTCR v1.1 was used to align clonotypes to the IMGT TRBV, TRBD and TRBJ reference segments. Only V-J combinations with frequency above 0.0001, covering about 99% of repertoires, were analysed. The TCS score was defined as F50 (clonal expansion) divided by E x V (chaos), with BLOSUM62-based TCRdist calculated between CDR3 peptides within each V-J. Welch's t-statistics and random forest reduced around 550 V-J features to about 12, which were used in a naive Bayes classifier (R e1071). Clones were called with MiXCR by TCRdb after fastp trimmed the public reads at Q25, and only in-frame beta chains were retained. Each entry is one CDR3 protein sequence, shown with its most common DNA and genes. TCRdb, not the original authors, processed these V and J calls. The sample has around 570,000 distinct CDR3 sequences on record, around 20% of them singletons. About 50% of the sample is taken by the ten largest.

This clonotype originated in a man aged 35 to 55 with Graves' ophthalmopathy. The sample was blood.

Here the CDR3 is given as CASKAAGEDGYTF. The DNA sequence follows: TGTGCCAGTAAAGCGGCAGGAGAGGATGGCTACACCTTC. This sequence uses TRBV19 and TRBJ1-2; no confident D gene assignment can be made. Trimming at the junction amounts to 7 bases on V and 6 bases on J, and the germline ends lie 15 bases apart. Per the germline V gene (reference sequence), LNHDA is the CDR1 and SQIVND is the CDR2. Inclusive of the bounding cysteine and phenylalanine, the CDR3 is 13 residues long. CDR3 DNA is the only sequence kept; it has 39 bases, read in frame from the first base.